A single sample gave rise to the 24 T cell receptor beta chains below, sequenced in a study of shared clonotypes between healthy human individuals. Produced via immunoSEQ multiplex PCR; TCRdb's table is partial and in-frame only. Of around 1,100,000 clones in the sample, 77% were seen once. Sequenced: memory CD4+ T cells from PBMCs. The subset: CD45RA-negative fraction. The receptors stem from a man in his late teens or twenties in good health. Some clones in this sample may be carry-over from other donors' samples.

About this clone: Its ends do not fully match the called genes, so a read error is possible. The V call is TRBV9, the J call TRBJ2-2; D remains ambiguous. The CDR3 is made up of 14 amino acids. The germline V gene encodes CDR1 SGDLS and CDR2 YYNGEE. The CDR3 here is CASSPFPNAGELFF. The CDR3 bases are TGTGCCAGCAGCCCTTTCCCGAACGCCGGGGAGCTGTTTTTT.

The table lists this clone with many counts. The CDR3 reads CASKGPGGYGYTF. The CDR3, as DNA: TGTGCCAGTAAGGGGCCGGGGGGCTATGGCTACACCTTC. The chain joins TRBV19 to TRBJ1-2, with D perhaps TRBD1 (5 bases). Germline V gene lookup returns CDR1 LNHDA and CDR2 SQIVND (reference sequence). V lost 7 bases, J lost 4 bases, and 13 bases lay in between. The CDR3 consists of 13 residues.

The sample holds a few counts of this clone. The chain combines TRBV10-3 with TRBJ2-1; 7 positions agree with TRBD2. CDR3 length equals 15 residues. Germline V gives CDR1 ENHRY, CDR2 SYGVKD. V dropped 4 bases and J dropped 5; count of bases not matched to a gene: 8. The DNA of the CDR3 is TGTGCCATCAGTGTCGACCGGGACTACCACAATGAGCAGTTCTTC. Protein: CAISVDRDYHNEQFF.

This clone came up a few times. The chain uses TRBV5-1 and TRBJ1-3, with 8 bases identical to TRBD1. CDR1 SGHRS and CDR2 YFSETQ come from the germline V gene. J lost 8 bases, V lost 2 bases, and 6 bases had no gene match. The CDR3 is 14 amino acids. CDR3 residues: CASSLQGGKDTIYF. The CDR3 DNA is TGCGCCAGCAGCTTACAGGGGGGGAAAGACACCATATATTTT.

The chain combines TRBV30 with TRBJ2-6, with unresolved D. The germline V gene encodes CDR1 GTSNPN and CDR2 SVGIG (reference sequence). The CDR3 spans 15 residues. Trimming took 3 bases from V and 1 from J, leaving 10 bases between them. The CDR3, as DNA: TGTGCCTGGAGCCCACGGATTTCTGGGGCCAACGTCCTGACTTTC. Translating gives CAWSPRISGANVLTF.

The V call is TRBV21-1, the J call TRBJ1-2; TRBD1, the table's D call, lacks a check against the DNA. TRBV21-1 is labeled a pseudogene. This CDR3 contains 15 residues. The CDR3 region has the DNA TGTGCCAGCAGCAGTCGACAGGGCCGGCCTGGTGGCTACACCTTC. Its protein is CASSSRQGRPGGYTF.

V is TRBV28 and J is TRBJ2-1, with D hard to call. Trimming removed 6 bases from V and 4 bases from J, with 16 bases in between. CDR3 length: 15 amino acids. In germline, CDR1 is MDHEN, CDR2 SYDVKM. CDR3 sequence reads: CASSPGGVFYNEQFF. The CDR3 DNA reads TGTGCCAGCAGCCCGGGTGGGGTCTTTTACAATGAGCAGTTCTTC. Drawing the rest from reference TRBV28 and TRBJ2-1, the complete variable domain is DVKVTQSSRYLVKRTGEKVFLECVQDMDHENMFWYRQDPGLGLRLIYFSYDVKMKEKGDIPEGYSVSREKKERFSLILESASTNQTSMYLCASSPGGVFYNEQFFGPGTRLTVL.

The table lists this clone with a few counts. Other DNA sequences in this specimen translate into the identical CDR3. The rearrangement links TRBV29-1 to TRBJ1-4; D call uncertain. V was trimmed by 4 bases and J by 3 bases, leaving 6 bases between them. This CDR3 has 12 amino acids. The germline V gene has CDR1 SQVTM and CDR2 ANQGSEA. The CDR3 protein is CSVVLPNEKLFF. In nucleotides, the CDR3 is TGCAGCGTTGTTTTGCCTAATGAAAAACTGTTTTTT.

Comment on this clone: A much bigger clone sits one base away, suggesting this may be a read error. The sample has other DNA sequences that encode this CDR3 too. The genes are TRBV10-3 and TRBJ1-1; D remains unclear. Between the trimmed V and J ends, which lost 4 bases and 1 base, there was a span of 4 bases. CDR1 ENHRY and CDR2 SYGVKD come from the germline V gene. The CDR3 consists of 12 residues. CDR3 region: CAISGGNTEAFF. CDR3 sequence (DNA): TGTGCCATCAGTGGTGGGAACACTGAAGCTTTCTTT.

The CDR3 nucleotides are TGTGCCAGCAGGAGGGACAGGGGTCTCTCCTACGAGCAGTACTTC. Protein: CASRRDRGLSYEQYF. The chain is built from TRBV6-5 and TRBJ2-7; 10 nucleotides agree with TRBD1. J gave up 0 bases and V 6 bases, and 5 bases lay outside the gene matches. Germline loops: CDR1 MNHEY, CDR2 SVGAGI. CDR3 length: 15 amino acids.

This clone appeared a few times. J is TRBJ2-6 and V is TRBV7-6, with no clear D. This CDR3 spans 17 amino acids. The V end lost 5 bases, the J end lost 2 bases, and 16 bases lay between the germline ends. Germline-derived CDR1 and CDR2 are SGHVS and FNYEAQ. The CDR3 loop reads CASSAIPPYTGANVLTF. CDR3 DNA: TGTGCCAGCAGCGCAATCCCCCCCTATACTGGGGCCAACGTCCTGACTTTC.

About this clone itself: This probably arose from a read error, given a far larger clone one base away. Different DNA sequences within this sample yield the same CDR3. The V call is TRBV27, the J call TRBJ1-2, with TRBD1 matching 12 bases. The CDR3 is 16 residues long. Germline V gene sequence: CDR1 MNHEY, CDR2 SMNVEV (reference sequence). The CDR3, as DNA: TGCGCCAGCAGTTTGGGGACAGGGGGCGCAGTAGGGGGCTACACCTTC. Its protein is CASSLGTGGAVGGYTF.

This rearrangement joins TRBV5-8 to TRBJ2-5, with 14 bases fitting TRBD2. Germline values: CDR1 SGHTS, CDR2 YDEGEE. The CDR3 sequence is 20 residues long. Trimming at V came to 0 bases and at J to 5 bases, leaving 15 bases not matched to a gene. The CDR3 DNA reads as TGTGCCAGCAGCTTGGTGTACGGGACTAGCGGGAGACTCGGGGGGGAGACCCAGTACTTC. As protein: CASSLVYGTSGRLGGETQYF.

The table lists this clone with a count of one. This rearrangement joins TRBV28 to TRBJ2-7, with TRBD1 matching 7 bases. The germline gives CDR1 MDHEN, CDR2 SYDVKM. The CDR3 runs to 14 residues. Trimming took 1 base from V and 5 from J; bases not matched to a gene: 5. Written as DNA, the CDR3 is TGTGCCAGCAGTTTATCAGGGGGTGGACACGAGCAGTACTTC. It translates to CASSLSGGGHEQYF. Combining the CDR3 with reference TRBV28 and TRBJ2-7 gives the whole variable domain DVKVTQSSRYLVKRTGEKVFLECVQDMDHENMFWYRQDPGLGLRLIYFSYDVKMKEKGDIPEGYSVSREKKERFSLILESASTNQTSMYLCASSLSGGGHEQYFGPGTRLTVT.

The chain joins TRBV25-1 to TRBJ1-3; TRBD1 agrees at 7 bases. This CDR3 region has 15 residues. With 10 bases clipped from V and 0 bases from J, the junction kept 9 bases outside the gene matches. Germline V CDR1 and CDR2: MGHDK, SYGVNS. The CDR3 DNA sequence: TGTGCCACCGCTAAACGACAGGGCTCTGGAAACACCATATATTTT. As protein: CATAKRQGSGNTIYF. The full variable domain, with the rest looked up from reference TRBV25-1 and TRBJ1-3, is EADIYQTPRYLVIGTGKKITLECSQTMGHDKMYWYQQDPGMELHLIHYSYGVNSTEKGDLSSESTVSRIRTEHFPLTLESARPSHTSQYLCATAKRQGSGNTIYFGEGSWLTVV.

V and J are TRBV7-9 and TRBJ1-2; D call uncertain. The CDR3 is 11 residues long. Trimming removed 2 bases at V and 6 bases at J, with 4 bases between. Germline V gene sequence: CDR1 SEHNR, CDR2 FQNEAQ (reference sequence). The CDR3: CASSLTHGYTF. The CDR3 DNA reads TGTGCCAGCAGCTTAACACATGGCTACACCTTC.

CDR3 amino acids: CASSMGQMNTEAFF. The CDR3 coding sequence is TGCGCCAGCAGCATGGGGCAGATGAACACTGAAGCTTTCTTT. The chain carries TRBV5-1 and TRBJ1-1, with D possibly being TRBD1 (5 bases). With 4 bases removed from V and 0 bases from J, the gap between germline ends came to 10 bases. The germline gives CDR1 SGHRS, CDR2 YFSETQ. The CDR3 consists of 14 residues.

The CDR3, as DNA: TGTGCCAGCAGCTTGATTACCGGGACCACACCCGGCGAGCAGTACTTC. It codes for CASSLITGTTPGEQYF. The rearrangement links TRBV7-8 to TRBJ2-7, with D possibly being TRBD1 or TRBD2 (5 bases each). The CDR3 covers 16 residues. With 3 bases removed from V and 6 bases from J, the gap between germline ends came to 21 bases. CDR1 and CDR2 from the germline V gene are SGHVS and FQNEAQ.

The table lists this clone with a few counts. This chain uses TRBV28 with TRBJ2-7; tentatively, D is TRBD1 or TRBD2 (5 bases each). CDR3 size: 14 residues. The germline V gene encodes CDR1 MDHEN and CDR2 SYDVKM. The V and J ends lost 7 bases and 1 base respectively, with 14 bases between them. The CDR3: CASIRGVGSYEQYF. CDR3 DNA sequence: TGTGCCAGCATAAGGGGAGTTGGGTCCTACGAGCAGTACTTC.

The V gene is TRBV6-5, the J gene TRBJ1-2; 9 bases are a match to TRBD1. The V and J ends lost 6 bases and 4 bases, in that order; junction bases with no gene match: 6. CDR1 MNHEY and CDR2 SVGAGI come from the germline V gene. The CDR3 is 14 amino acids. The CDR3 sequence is CASSRQGGVYGYTF. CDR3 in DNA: TGTGCCAGCAGCCGACAGGGGGGAGTCTATGGCTACACCTTC.

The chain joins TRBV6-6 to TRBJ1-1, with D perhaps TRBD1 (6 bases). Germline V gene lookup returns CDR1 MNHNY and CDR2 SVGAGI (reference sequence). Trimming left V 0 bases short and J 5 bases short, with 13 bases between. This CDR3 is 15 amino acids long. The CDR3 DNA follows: TGTGCCAGCAGTTACTCGGGTCAGGGGAGGACTGAAGCTTTCTTT. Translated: CASSYSGQGRTEAFF.

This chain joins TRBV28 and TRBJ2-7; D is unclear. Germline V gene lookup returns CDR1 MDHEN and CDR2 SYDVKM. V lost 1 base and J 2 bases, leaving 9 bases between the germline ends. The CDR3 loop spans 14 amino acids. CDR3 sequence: CASSLFVSTYEQYF. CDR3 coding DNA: TGTGCCAGCAGTTTATTTGTGAGTACCTACGAGCAGTACTTC.

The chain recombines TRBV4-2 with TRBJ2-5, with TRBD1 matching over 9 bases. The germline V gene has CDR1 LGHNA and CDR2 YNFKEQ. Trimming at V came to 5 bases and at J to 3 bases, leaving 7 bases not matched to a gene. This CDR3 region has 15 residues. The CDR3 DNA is TGTGCCAGCAGCGGACAGGGGTACGGGGAAGAGACCCAGTACTTC. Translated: CASSGQGYGEETQYF.

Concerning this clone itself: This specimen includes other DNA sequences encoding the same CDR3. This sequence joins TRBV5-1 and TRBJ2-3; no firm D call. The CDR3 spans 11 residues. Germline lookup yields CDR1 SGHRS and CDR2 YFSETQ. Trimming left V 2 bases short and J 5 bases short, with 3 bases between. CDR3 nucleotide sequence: TGCGCCAGCAGCTTAAGAGATACGCAGTATTTT. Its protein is CASSLRDTQYF. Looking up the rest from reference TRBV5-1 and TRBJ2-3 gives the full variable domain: KAGVTQTPRYLIKTRGQQVTLSCSPISGHRSVSWYQQTPGQGLQFLFEYFSETQRNKGNFPGRFSGRQFSNSRSEMNVSTLELGDSALYLCASSLRDTQYFGPGTRLTVL.